This passage covers 4 T cell receptor beta chains from one sample sequenced in a study of T-cell memory formation after mild COVID-19. TCRdb called the 5' RACE reads again in MiXCR, with one record for every CDR3 protein. This sample has 250,000 or so distinct CDR3 sequences, with about a sixth found just once. The sequenced sample was PBMCs or a T cell subset sorted from them (not recorded which). The receptors come from a man between 18 and 35 years old who had mild COVID-19 (a few samples of this study predate the infection). Cell type and time point are not known.

The chain employs TRBV19 and TRBJ1-5, with D unclear. The V and J ends lost 2 bases and 6 bases respectively, with 11 bases between them. The germline gives CDR1 LNHDA, CDR2 SQIVND (reference sequence). This CDR3 comprises 14 residues. CDR3 region: CASSISGSGQPQHF. For the CDR3, the DNA is TGTGCCAGTAGTATATCCGGATCGGGTCAGCCCCAGCATTTT. Together with reference TRBV19 and TRBJ1-5, the CDR3 gives the full variable domain: DGGITQSPKYLFRKEGQNVTLSCEQNLNHDAMYWYRQDPGQGLRLIYYSQIVNDFQKGDIAEGYSVSREKKESFPLTVTSAQKNPTAFYLCASSISGSGQPQHFGDGTRLSIL.

The V call is TRBV28, the J call TRBJ2-5, with 8 bases identical to TRBD2. The CDR3 is 15 amino acids. In germline, CDR1 is MDHEN, CDR2 SYDVKM. The V segment lost 3 bases and the J segment 5 bases; nucleotides outside the gene matches: 8. CDR3: CASSLDVGGGETQYF. In DNA, the CDR3 is TGTGCCAGCAGTTTGGATGTCGGGGGGGGGGAGACCCAGTACTTC. The full variable domain, with the rest looked up from reference TRBV28 and TRBJ2-5, is DVKVTQSSRYLVKRTGEKVFLECVQDMDHENMFWYRQDPGLGLRLIYFSYDVKMKEKGDIPEGYSVSREKKERFSLILESASTNQTSMYLCASSLDVGGGETQYFGPGTRLLVL.

The chain couples TRBV28 to TRBJ2-5; TRBD1 matches at 8 bases. The length of the CDR3 is 17 residues. CDR1 and CDR2 (germline): MDHEN, SYDVKM. V was pared by 5 bases and J by 0 bases, with 11 bases of the junction left unmatched. Here the CDR3 reads CASSPPGGTGHQETQYF. The CDR3 DNA reads TGTGCCAGCAGTCCCCCAGGGGGGACAGGCCACCAAGAGACCCAGTACTTC.

The V gene is TRBV28, the J gene TRBJ2-5, with TRBD1 matching 10 bases. The CDR3 runs to 15 residues. CDR1 and CDR2 (germline): MDHEN, SYDVKM. The J segment lost 2 bases and the V segment lost 6 bases, leaving 6 bases of the junction unmatched. The DNA of the CDR3 is TGTGCCAGCAGCCGTCGGGACAGGGGACAAGAGACCCAGTACTTC. This gives the protein CASSRRDRGQETQYF.